A single sample gave rise to the 20 T cell receptor beta chains below, sequenced in a study of a mutant IDH1 vaccine in newly diagnosed glioma. For these receptors, no antigen is known. The time point: week 47, end of study. It was 300 ug of mutant IDH1 20-mer peptide that made up each vaccine dose, given with topical imiquimod. TCRdb keeps only in-frame clones here, not all; method: immunoSEQ multiplex PCR. Here the sample spans nearly 50,000 clones, 70% to 85% being singletons. The sequencing here drew on PBMCs, taken from a glioma patient whose treatment included an IDH1 peptide vaccine. The receptors stem from a woman in her twenties or thirties with glioma. Some clones in this sample may be carry-over from other donors' samples.

This chain joins TRBV7-9 and TRBJ2-3; D tentatively fits TRBD1 or TRBD2 (5 bases each). Germline CDR1 SEHNR, CDR2 FQNEAQ (reference sequence). The CDR3 runs 12 residues. DNA for the CDR3: TGTGTCGGGACCCGAGGCACAGATACGCAGTATTTT. This translates into CVGTRGTDTQYF.

CDR3 DNA sequence: TGTGCCAGCAGTGATATCGGACTAGCGGGAGTGAAGAATGAGCAGTTCTTC. It is translated as CASSDIGLAGVKNEQFF. The chain has TRBV6-1 and TRBJ2-1; TRBD2 matches at 13 bases. There are 17 residues in the CDR3. V was clipped by 3 bases and J by 7 bases; unmatched bases: 9. Germline CDR1 reads MNHNS; CDR2 reads SASEGT.

The chain carries TRBV5-6 and TRBJ1-5; D perhaps matches TRBD1 (5 bases). The length of the CDR3 is 14 residues. Germline-derived CDR1 and CDR2 are SGHDT and YYEEEE. Deletions cut 1 base from V and 9 bases from J, with 14 bases between. The CDR3 protein is CASSLFGAGWPQHF. The CDR3 bases are TGTGCCAGCAGCTTGTTCGGGGCGGGTTGGCCCCAGCATTTT.

This chain links TRBV6-5 with TRBJ1-1, with a tentative D call TRBD1 (6 bases). CDR3 size: 14 residues. Looked up from germline, CDR1 is MNHEY and CDR2 is SVGAGI. V was pared by 5 bases and J by 7 bases, with 17 bases between. The CDR3 spells CASSRKTGSGEAFF. CDR3 DNA sequence: TGTGCCAGCAGTCGAAAAACAGGGTCGGGTGAAGCTTTCTTT.

V is TRBV19 and J is TRBJ2-1; the match to TRBD2 covers 7 bases. The trim removed 4 bases at V and 6 bases at J, leaving 12 bases unmatched. In germline, CDR1 is LNHDA, CDR2 SQIVND (reference sequence). CDR3 size: 16 residues. CDR3 coding DNA: TGTGCCAGTAGTACCTTAGCGGGTGCGGCGGCCAATGAGCAGTTCTTC. This gives the protein CASSTLAGAAANEQFF.

The chain links TRBV5-5 to TRBJ1-4; 7 bases match TRBD1. The CDR3 runs 16 residues. The germline CDR1 and CDR2 sequences are SGHKS and YYEKEE (reference sequence). Unmatched junction bases numbered 6, after V lost 4 bases and J lost 0 bases. The CDR3 nucleotides read TGTGCCAGCAGCAACCCGGGACAGTCAACTAATGAAAAACTGTTTTTT. Protein product: CASSNPGQSTNEKLFF.

The chain links TRBV30 to TRBJ1-5; D possibly corresponds to TRBD1 (5 bases). The germline V and J ends were trimmed by 0 bases and 2 bases, with 20 bases remaining between them. The germline V gene has CDR1 GTSNPN and CDR2 SVGIG (reference sequence). CDR3 length equals 18 residues. The CDR3 spells CAWSVRSRAQGGNQPQHF. The DNA for the CDR3 is TGTGCCTGGAGTGTACGTAGCCGGGCCCAGGGCGGCAATCAGCCCCAGCATTTT. Full variable domain (outside the CDR3, taken from reference TRBV30 and TRBJ1-5): SQTIHQWPATLVQPVGSPLSLECTVEGTSNPNLYWYRQAAGRGLQLLFYSVGIGQISSEVPQNLSASRPQDRQFILSSKKLLLSDSGFYLCAWSVRSRAQGGNQPQHFGDGTRLSIL.

The rearrangement joins TRBV15 to TRBJ1-1; D might be TRBD1 (6 bases). V was cut by 3 bases and J by 6 bases, with 11 bases left in between. The CDR3 loop spans 13 amino acids. Germline CDR1 and CDR2: LNHNV and YYDKDF (reference sequence). The CDR3 reads CATSRSTGPEAFF. DNA of the CDR3: TGTGCCACCAGCAGGAGTACAGGGCCTGAAGCTTTCTTT. The full variable domain, in which reference TRBV15 and TRBJ1-1 provide the parts outside the CDR3, is DAMVIQNPRYQVTQFGKPVTLSCSQTLNHNVMYWYQQKSSQAPKLLFHYYDKDFNNEADTPDNFQSRRPNTSFCFLDIRSPGLGDTAMYLCATSRSTGPEAFFGQGTRLTVV.

The chain carries TRBV10-2 and TRBJ2-7, with TRBD2 as a possible D gene (5 bases). Germline CDR1 and CDR2: WSHSY and SAAADI. Trimming left V 5 bases short and J 3 bases short, with 8 bases between. The length of the CDR3 is 12 residues. CDR3 region: CASSRGYYEQYF. CDR3 DNA sequence: TGCGCCAGCAGTCGGGGTTACTACGAGCAGTACTTC.

The chain has TRBV28 and TRBJ1-2, with TRBD1 matching over 7 bases. Looked up from germline, CDR1 is MDHEN and CDR2 is SYDVKM. V was pared by 6 bases and J by 5 bases, with 9 bases of the junction left unmatched. The CDR3 covers 14 residues. The CDR3 sequence is CASSLKTGRYGYTF. CDR3 bases: TGTGCCAGCAGCCTTAAGACAGGGCGGTATGGCTACACCTTC.

This clone was seen more than once but under ten times. The chain couples TRBV29-1 to TRBJ1-5; TRBD1 agrees at 7 bases. The CDR3 length is 14 residues. Germline V gene lookup returns CDR1 SQVTM and CDR2 ANQGSEA. The trim removed 6 bases at V and 3 bases at J, leaving 8 bases unmatched. The CDR3 DNA is TGCAGCGTCCGGACAGGCGGGATCAATCAGCCCCAGCATTTT. Residues: CSVRTGGINQPQHF.

J is TRBJ2-3 and V is TRBV5-4; the match to TRBD2 covers 8 bases. The CDR3 consists of 15 residues. Per the germline V gene, CDR1 is SGHNT and CDR2 is YYREEE (reference sequence). The V segment lost 1 base and the J segment 0 bases; nucleotides outside the gene matches: 1. CDR3 protein: CASSLKRGSTDTQYF. DNA of the CDR3: TGTGCCAGCAGCTTGAAGCGGGGGAGCACAGATACGCAGTATTTT. Looking up the rest from reference TRBV5-4 and TRBJ2-3 gives the full variable domain: ETGVTQSPTHLIKTRGQQVTLRCSSQSGHNTVSWYQQALGQGPQFIFQYYREEENGRGNFPPRFSGLQFPNYSSELNVNALELDDSALYLCASSLKRGSTDTQYFGPGTRLTVL.

The chain uses TRBV2 and TRBJ2-1, with D possibly TRBD1 on 6 matching bases. Trimming stripped 5 bases from V and 4 bases from J, with 9 bases between. This CDR3 is built from 13 residues. CDR1 and CDR2 from the germline V gene are SNHLY and FYNNEI. CDR3 amino acids: CASSRDRYNEQFF. The CDR3 DNA reads as TGTGCCAGCAGTAGAGACAGGTACAATGAGCAGTTCTTC.

The chain employs TRBV6-1 and TRBJ1-1; perhaps TRBD1 as D (6 bases). CDR1 is MNHNS and CDR2 is SASEGT in the germline V gene. The CDR3 loop spans 16 amino acids. Trimming left V 2 bases short and J 0 bases short, with 13 bases between. CDR3 residues: CASSEKRGLVNTEAFF. As DNA, the CDR3 is TGTGCCAGCAGTGAAAAACGGGGGCTGGTGAACACTGAAGCTTTCTTT.

The rearrangement uses TRBV6-5 and TRBJ2-5; 13 positions match TRBD2. After removal of 6 bases from V and 4 bases from J, the junction contained 5 bases not matched to a gene. The length of the CDR3 is 15 residues. Per germline, CDR1 MNHEY and CDR2 SVGAGI. The CDR3 is CASSLLAGGGETQYF. DNA for the CDR3: TGTGCCAGCAGCCTACTAGCGGGAGGGGGAGAGACCCAGTACTTC.

The chain recombines TRBV7-2 with TRBJ2-3, with TRBD2 as a possible D gene (5 bases). Per germline, CDR1 SGHTA and CDR2 FQGNSA. The CDR3 runs 14 residues. V lost 1 base and J 5 bases, leaving 10 bases between the germline ends. CDR3 DNA: TGTGCCAGCAGCTTAGAGAGGGTTGGAGATACGCAGTATTTT. It is translated as CASSLERVGDTQYF.

The chain joins TRBV29-1 to TRBJ2-7, with D perhaps TRBD2 (5 bases). The ends were cut back, 3 bases at V and 5 bases at J, with 11 bases in the middle. The germline V gene has CDR1 SQVTM and CDR2 ANQGSEA. The CDR3 runs 12 residues. CDR3 loop: CSVERGYHEQYF. The CDR3 DNA reads as TGCAGCGTTGAGAGAGGGTACCACGAGCAGTACTTC.

CDR3 nucleotide sequence: TGCGCCAGCAGCGTCCGGGACAAAAACACCGGGGAGCTGTTTTTT. As protein: CASSVRDKNTGELFF. The J gene is TRBJ2-2, the V gene TRBV5-1; D possibly corresponds to TRBD1 (6 bases). V lost 4 bases and J 2 bases, leaving 12 bases between the germline ends. The V gene's germline CDR1 is SGHRS and CDR2 YFSETQ. The CDR3 consists of 15 residues.

This chain joins TRBV6-1 and TRBJ1-2, with unresolved D. Germline loops: CDR1 MNHNS, CDR2 SASEGT. V dropped 2 bases and J dropped 2 bases, with 9 bases sitting between them. The CDR3 covers 14 residues. The CDR3 nucleotides read TGTGCCAGCAGTGAATGGGTGGGGAACTATGGCTACACCTTC. Encoded protein: CASSEWVGNYGYTF.

The chain has TRBV19 and TRBJ2-7, with TRBD1 matching 9 bases. J lost 7 bases, V lost 5 bases, and 12 bases had no gene match. The CDR3 covers 15 residues. Per germline, CDR1 LNHDA and CDR2 SQIVND (reference sequence). CDR3 DNA: TGTGCCAGTAGTCCGTCCGGGACAGGGATTACTGAGCAGTACTTC. Translation gives CASSPSGTGITEQYF.